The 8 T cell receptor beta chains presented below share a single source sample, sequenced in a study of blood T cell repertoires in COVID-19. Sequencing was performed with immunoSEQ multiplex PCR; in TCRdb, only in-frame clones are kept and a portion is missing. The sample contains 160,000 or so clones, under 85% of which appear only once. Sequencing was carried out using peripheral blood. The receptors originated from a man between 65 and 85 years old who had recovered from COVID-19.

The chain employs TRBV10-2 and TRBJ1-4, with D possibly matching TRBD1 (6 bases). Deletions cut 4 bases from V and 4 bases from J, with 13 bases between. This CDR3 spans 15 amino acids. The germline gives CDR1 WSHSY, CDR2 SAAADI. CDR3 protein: CASSVAGTHNEKLFF. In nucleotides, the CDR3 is TGCGCCAGCAGTGTTGCCGGGACACATAATGAAAAACTGTTTTTT.

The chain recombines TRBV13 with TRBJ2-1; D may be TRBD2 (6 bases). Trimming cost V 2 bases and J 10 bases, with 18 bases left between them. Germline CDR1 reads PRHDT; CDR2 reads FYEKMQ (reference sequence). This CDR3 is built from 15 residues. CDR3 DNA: TGTGCCAGCAGCTTACGACTAGTCGGTGTTTGGGAGCAGTTCTTC. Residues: CASSLRLVGVWEQFF.

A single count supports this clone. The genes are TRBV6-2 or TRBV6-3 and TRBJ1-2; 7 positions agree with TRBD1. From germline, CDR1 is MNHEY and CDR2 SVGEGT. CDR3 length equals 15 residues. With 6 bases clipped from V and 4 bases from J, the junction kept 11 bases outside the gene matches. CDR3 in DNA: TGTGCCAGCAGCACCTCGACAGGGTCCCTCTATGGCTACACCTTC. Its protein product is CASSTSTGSLYGYTF.

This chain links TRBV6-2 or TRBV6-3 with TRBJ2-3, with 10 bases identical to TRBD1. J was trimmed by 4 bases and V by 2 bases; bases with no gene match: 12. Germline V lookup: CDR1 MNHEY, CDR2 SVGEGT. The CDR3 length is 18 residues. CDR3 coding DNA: TGTGCCAGCAGTTACGTGATGGGGTCCGGACAGGGGGCAGATACGCAGTATTTT. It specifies CASSYVMGSGQGADTQYF.

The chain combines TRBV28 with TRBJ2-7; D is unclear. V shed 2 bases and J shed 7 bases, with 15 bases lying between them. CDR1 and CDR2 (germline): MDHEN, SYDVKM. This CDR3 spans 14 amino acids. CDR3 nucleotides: TGTGCCAGCAGTTTAGGAACTACGTATTCGGAGCAGTACTTC. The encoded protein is CASSLGTTYSEQYF. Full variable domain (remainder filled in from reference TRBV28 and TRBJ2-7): DVKVTQSSRYLVKRTGEKVFLECVQDMDHENMFWYRQDPGLGLRLIYFSYDVKMKEKGDIPEGYSVSREKKERFSLILESASTNQTSMYLCASSLGTTYSEQYFGPGTRLTVT.

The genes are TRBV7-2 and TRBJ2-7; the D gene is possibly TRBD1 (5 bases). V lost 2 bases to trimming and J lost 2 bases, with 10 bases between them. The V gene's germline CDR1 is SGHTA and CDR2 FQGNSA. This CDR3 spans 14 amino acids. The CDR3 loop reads CASSLNTGPYEQYF. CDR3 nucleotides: TGTGCCAGCAGCTTAAATACAGGACCCTACGAGCAGTACTTC.

CDR3 in amino acids: CASSPPGRERYEQYF. The CDR3 DNA is TGTGCCAGCTCACCACCGGGTCGGGAGAGGTACGAGCAGTACTTC. The V and J genes are TRBV18 and TRBJ2-7, with TRBD2 as a possible D gene (6 bases). The length of the CDR3 is 15 residues. Germline V CDR1 and CDR2: KGHSH, LQKENI. Between the trimmed V and J ends, which lost 0 bases and 4 bases, there was a span of 13 bases.

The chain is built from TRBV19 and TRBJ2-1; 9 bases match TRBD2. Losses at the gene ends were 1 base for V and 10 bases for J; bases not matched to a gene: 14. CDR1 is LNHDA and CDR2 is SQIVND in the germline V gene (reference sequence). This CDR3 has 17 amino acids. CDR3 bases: TGTGCCAGTAGTATAGTGGCTAGCGGGGCTGGAGCAGGGGAGCAGTTCTTC. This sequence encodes CASSIVASGAGAGEQFF.